The next 29 T cell receptor beta chains were all read from a single sample in a study of vaccination and CD4 T cells after COVID-19. No cognate antigen is known for these TCRs. Treatment specified: roughly 10-day PBMC culture with coronavirus spike peptide pools or control peptides (ViraFEST assay). Once obtained from cultured CD4+ T cells, the DNA was sequenced using the Oncomine TCR Beta short-read assay. TCRdb re-analysed the PCR reads in MiXCR, keeping a single row per CDR3 protein. The sample records 13,000 or so distinct CDR3 sequences, nearly 80% being singletons. Sequences were obtained from CD4+ T cells from blood, cultured in vitro. These receptor sequences come from a human donor who had recovered from COVID-19.

The genes are TRBV7-3 and TRBJ2-3, with 12 bases aligning to TRBD2. This CDR3 has 15 amino acids. V lost 4 bases, J lost 4 bases, and 3 bases stayed unmatched. Germline V gene sequence: CDR1 SGHTA, CDR2 FQGTGA. In DNA form, the CDR3 reads TGTGCCAGCAGCTCTAGCGGGAGGGCGGCAGATACGCAGTATTTT. It encodes CASSSSGRAADTQYF.

The chain recombines TRBV7-2 with TRBJ2-3; D remains ambiguous. V lost 5 bases, J lost 4 bases, and 10 bases lay in between. Germline V gene data show CDR1 as SGHTA and CDR2 as FQGNSA. There are 13 residues in the CDR3. The CDR3 region is CASSPRPSDTQYF. CDR3 bases: TGTGCCAGCAGCCCCCGGCCCTCAGATACGCAGTATTTT.

In nucleotides, the CDR3 is TGTGCCAGCAGCCAGGCTAGGGGGCTTGGCTACACCTTC. Translation: CASSQARGLGYTF. The J gene is TRBJ1-2, the V gene TRBV7-2; the match to TRBD1 covers 7 bases. The CDR3 length is 13 residues. CDR1 and CDR2 (germline): SGHTA, FQGNSA. Unmatched junction bases numbered 7, after V lost 5 bases and J lost 7 bases.

The gene calls are TRBV20-1 and TRBJ2-7, with TRBD1 matching 9 bases. Germline CDR1 and CDR2: DFQATT and SNEGSKA (reference sequence). V lost 7 bases, J lost 6 bases, and 19 bases stayed unmatched. This CDR3 has 16 residues. The CDR3 sequence is CSVHFSPGTGTREQYF. CDR3 nucleotide sequence: TGCAGTGTTCACTTCTCACCCGGGACAGGGACGCGCGAGCAGTACTTC.

This rearrangement joins TRBV21-1 to TRBJ1-5; the table's D call, TRBD1, has no DNA check behind it. TRBV21-1 is a documented pseudogene. The CDR3 is 17 residues long. CDR3 sequence (DNA): TGTGCCAGCAGCAAAACCCGGACAGGTTATAGCAATCAGCCCCAGCATTTT. As protein: CASSKTRTGYSNQPQHF.

The genes are TRBV28 and TRBJ1-1; D is perhaps TRBD1 (5 bases). The CDR3 length is 15 residues. Trimming took 5 bases from V and 3 from J, leaving 16 bases between them. CDR1 and CDR2 (germline): MDHEN, SYDVKM. This chain's CDR3 is CASSAQTAGDTEAFF. For the CDR3, the DNA is TGTGCCAGCAGTGCCCAGACAGCGGGGGACACTGAAGCTTTCTTT.

J is TRBJ1-2 and V is TRBV18, with D possibly being TRBD1 (5 bases). Trimming took off 3 bases at V and 4 bases at J, with 15 bases between the two ends. CDR3 length equals 15 residues. The germline V gene encodes CDR1 KGHSH and CDR2 LQKENI. The CDR3 sequence: CASSPTGRGGYGYTF. In DNA form, the CDR3 reads TGTGCCAGCTCACCTACAGGTCGAGGCGGCTATGGCTACACCTTC.

The chain combines TRBV28 with TRBJ2-1, with D maybe TRBD2 (5 bases). The J call may not be correct, given that the DNA end is closer to TRBJ2-7. This CDR3 region has 15 residues. The V gene's germline CDR1 is MDHEN and CDR2 SYDVKM. The CDR3 loop is CASSLWAGLSYEQYF. In DNA form, the CDR3 reads TGTGCCAGCAGTTTATGGGCAGGACTCTCCTACGAGCAGTACTTC.

This chain joins TRBV20-1 and TRBJ2-4, with no clear D. CDR3 size: 11 residues. The V gene lost 0 bases and the J gene lost 11 bases, with 8 bases spanning the gap. Germline V gives CDR1 DFQATT, CDR2 SNEGSKA (reference sequence). The CDR3 DNA follows: TGCAGTGCTAGAGATCCCCATCTTCAGTACTTC. It translates to CSARDPHLQYF.

The rearrangement joins TRBV7-9 to TRBJ2-7, with D possibly matching TRBD1 (6 bases). With 3 bases removed from V and 4 bases from J, the gap between germline ends came to 10 bases. This CDR3 comprises 13 residues. Germline CDR1 SEHNR, CDR2 FQNEAQ (reference sequence). In nucleotides, the CDR3 is TGTGCCAGCAGCTTGGACAGTTTTTACGAGCAGTACTTC. It codes for CASSLDSFYEQYF.

The chain employs TRBV28 and TRBJ2-7, with 12 bases identical to TRBD2. The V gene's germline CDR1 is MDHEN and CDR2 SYDVKM. This CDR3 is 15 amino acids long. J lost 6 bases, V lost 5 bases, and 8 bases had no gene match. The CDR3 sequence: CASSARTSGISEQYF. Written as DNA, the CDR3 is TGTGCCAGCAGTGCTAGGACTAGCGGGATATCCGAGCAGTACTTC. The full variable domain, with the rest looked up from reference TRBV28 and TRBJ2-7, is DVKVTQSSRYLVKRTGEKVFLECVQDMDHENMFWYRQDPGLGLRLIYFSYDVKMKEKGDIPEGYSVSREKKERFSLILESASTNQTSMYLCASSARTSGISEQYFGPGTRLTVT.

J is TRBJ1-6 and V is TRBV15; D remains unclear. V lost 2 bases to trimming and J lost 14 bases, with 16 bases between them. The germline CDR1 and CDR2 sequences are LNHNV and YYDKDF (reference sequence). The CDR3 covers 14 residues. The CDR3 sequence: CATSRKREDSALHF. CDR3 coding DNA: TGTGCCACCAGCAGAAAAAGGGAGGACTCTGCCCTCCACTTT.

The rearrangement joins TRBV18 to TRBJ2-3; D unclear. The CDR3 length is 19 residues. Germline V CDR1 and CDR2: KGHSH, LQKENI. Trimming cost V 2 bases and J 0 bases, with 21 bases left between them. This CDR3 is CASSPNIRRVTTSTDTQYF. CDR3 DNA: TGTGCCAGCTCACCAAATATTCGGCGTGTTACAACCAGCACAGATACGCAGTATTTT.

Details on this clonotype: At one end, the junction sequence differs from germline, possibly due to a read error. The V and J genes are TRBV7-2 and TRBJ1-5; no firm D call. Germline V lookup: CDR1 SGHTA, CDR2 FQGNSA. The CDR3 length is 16 residues. Written as DNA, the CDR3 is TGTGCCAGCAGCCTAGCGGGGAGGTATAGCAATCAGCCCCAGCATTTT. It yields the protein CASSLAGRYSNQPQHF.

This clonotype was counted between two and nine times. The chain joins TRBV7-8 to TRBJ1-6, with 9 bases lining up with TRBD1. After removal of 4 bases from V and 5 bases from J, the junction contained 0 bases not matched to a gene. The germline gives CDR1 SGHVS, CDR2 FQNEAQ. This CDR3 region has 14 residues. CDR3 DNA: TGTGCCAGCAGCTGGACAGGGGATAATTCACCCCTCCACTTT. Encoded protein: CASSWTGDNSPLHF. Filled out from reference TRBV7-8 and TRBJ1-6, the complete variable domain reads GAGVSQSPRYKVAKRGQDVALRCDPISGHVSLFWYQQALGQGPEFLTYFQNEAQLDKSGLPSDRFFAERPEGSVSTLKIQRTQQEDSAVYLCASSWTGDNSPLHFGNGTRLTVT.

The chain carries TRBV12-3 or TRBV12-4 and TRBJ2-1; D is possibly TRBD2 (5 bases). This CDR3 comprises 14 residues. Trimming took off 6 bases at V and 12 bases at J, with 21 bases between the two ends. CDR3 nucleotides: TGTGCCAGCAGCTTCTCGGGGATGGGTGGTAGGCAGTTCTTC. Protein: CASSFSGMGGRQFF.

The chain joins TRBV24-1 to TRBJ2-3; D remains unclear. This CDR3 has 13 residues. Germline loops: CDR1 KGHDR, CDR2 SFDVKD. Trimming shortened V by 9 bases and J by 1 base, and 10 bases separated the two germline ends. The CDR3 DNA follows: TGTGCCACCCGTGGGGTGGGCACAGATACGCAGTATTTT. Its translation: CATRGVGTDTQYF.

The J gene is TRBJ1-2, the V gene TRBV19, with TRBD1 as a possible D gene (6 bases). CDR1 and CDR2 (germline): LNHDA, SQIVND (reference sequence). This CDR3 region has 14 residues. Trimming stripped 7 bases from V and 3 bases from J, with 15 bases between. CDR3 DNA: TGTGCCAGTAAAAGTGCAGGGGAGTACTATGGCTACACCTTC. It is translated as CASKSAGEYYGYTF.

The rearrangement joins TRBV7-2 to TRBJ2-2; D not resolved. With 4 bases removed from V and 8 bases from J, the gap between germline ends came to 17 bases. The CDR3 length is 15 residues. CDR1 SGHTA and CDR2 FQGNSA come from the germline V gene. Written as DNA, the CDR3 is TGTGCCAGCAGCTACGTAGGGCTGCGTGGAGGGGAGCTGTTTTTT. It yields the protein CASSYVGLRGGELFF.

This clonotype was recorded only once. The chain carries TRBV6-1 and TRBJ2-5; D unresolved. The CDR3 contains 14 residues. Deletions cut 5 bases from V and 5 bases from J, with 15 bases between. Germline V lookup: CDR1 MNHNS, CDR2 SASEGT. The CDR3: CASSRYPQTETQYF. CDR3 nucleotides: TGTGCCAGCAGTCGCTATCCCCAGACGGAGACCCAGTACTTC.

The chain has TRBV6-1 and TRBJ1-1; D possibly corresponds to TRBD1 (6 bases). V was cut by 5 bases and J by 3 bases, with 19 bases left in between. CDR1 MNHNS and CDR2 SASEGT come from the germline V gene. The CDR3 runs to 16 residues. Here the CDR3 reads CASSTQTGILDTEAFF. In nucleotides, the CDR3 is TGTGCCAGCAGTACTCAGACAGGTATTTTGGACACTGAAGCTTTCTTT.

The gene calls are TRBV20-1 and TRBJ2-7, with 10 bases lining up with TRBD1. Trimming took 6 bases from V and 0 from J; bases not matched to a gene: 8. The length of the CDR3 is 15 residues. In germline, CDR1 is DFQATT, CDR2 SNEGSKA (reference sequence). The CDR3 protein is CSAEDRGFGSYEQYF. For the CDR3, the DNA is TGCAGTGCCGAGGACAGGGGGTTCGGCTCCTACGAGCAGTACTTC.

The rearrangement uses TRBV7-2 and TRBJ2-6; no reliable D call. The CDR3 totals 15 residues. CDR1 SGHTA and CDR2 FQGNSA come from the germline V gene. V dropped 5 bases and J dropped 1 base, with 9 bases sitting between them. DNA of the CDR3: TGTGCCAGCAGCCCCGCCTCATCTGGGGCCAACGTCCTGACTTTC. It encodes CASSPASSGANVLTF.

The sample holds one count of this clonotype. This CDR3 reads CASSLGSLENQPQHF. CDR3 nucleotide sequence: TGTGCCAGCAGCCTCGGCAGTCTTGAGAATCAGCCCCAGCATTTT. V is TRBV7-9 and J is TRBJ1-5; D not certain. Germline V gene data show CDR1 as SEHNR and CDR2 as FQNEAQ (reference sequence). The length of the CDR3 is 15 residues. Between the trimmed V and J ends, which lost 5 bases and 4 bases, there was a span of 15 bases.

The genes are TRBV30 and TRBJ1-2, with 8 bases fitting TRBD1. CDR1 is GTSNPN, CDR2 SVGIG, per germline (reference sequence). The CDR3 covers 14 residues. The ends lost 3 bases at V and 5 bases at J; junction bases unmatched: 8. The CDR3 reads CAWRGRWDRYGYTF. In nucleotides, the CDR3 is TGTGCCTGGAGAGGTAGATGGGACAGGTATGGCTACACCTTC.

This clonotype has just a few counts. This chain joins TRBV19 and TRBJ2-1; D is ambiguous. In germline, CDR1 is LNHDA, CDR2 SQIVND (reference sequence). This CDR3 comprises 15 residues. The V gene lost 1 base and the J gene lost 10 bases, with 17 bases spanning the gap. The CDR3 sequence is CASSIAGQTHGEQFF. DNA of the CDR3: TGTGCCAGTAGTATAGCAGGCCAGACCCATGGGGAGCAGTTCTTC.

The chain has TRBV2 and TRBJ1-6; D may be TRBD1 (6 bases). The CDR3 consists of 12 residues. V lost 7 bases to trimming and J lost 7 bases, with 8 bases between them. Germline CDR1 SNHLY, CDR2 FYNNEI. The CDR3 nucleotides read TGTGCCAGCACCCAGGGGAATTCACCCCTCCACTTT. Translated: CASTQGNSPLHF. The entire variable domain, with the rest obtained from reference TRBV2 and TRBJ1-6, is as follows: EPEVTQTPSHQVTQMGQEVILRCVPISNHLYFYWYRQILGQKVEFLVSFYNNEISEKSEIFDDQFSVERPDGSNFTLKIRSTKLEDSAMYFCASTQGNSPLHFGNGTRLTVT.

This chain links TRBV15 with TRBJ2-3; 8 bases match TRBD2. Germline CDR1 LNHNV, CDR2 YYDKDF (reference sequence). The CDR3 is 14 amino acids. The V and J ends lost 8 bases and 6 bases, in that order; junction bases with no gene match: 10. The chain's CDR3 is CATGRGGWVDTQYF. DNA of the CDR3: TGTGCCACCGGACGCGGGGGGTGGGTTGATACGCAGTATTTT. Based on the CDR3 plus reference TRBV15 and TRBJ2-3, the full variable domain is DAMVIQNPRYQVTQFGKPVTLSCSQTLNHNVMYWYQQKSSQAPKLLFHYYDKDFNNEADTPDNFQSRRPNTSFCFLDIRSPGLGDTAMYLCATGRGGWVDTQYFGPGTRLTVL.

The gene calls are TRBV6-1 and TRBJ1-5, with TRBD1 as a possible D gene (5 bases). V shed 8 bases and J shed 2 bases, with 13 bases lying between them. This CDR3 has 14 amino acids. Germline V CDR1 and CDR2: MNHNS, SASEGT. CDR3 sequence: CASQKSGRNQPQHF. CDR3 in DNA: TGTGCCAGCCAGAAGTCAGGGCGCAATCAGCCCCAGCATTTT.